The subject of this entry is one TCR beta chain. Its antigen is still unknown. This sample is part of a study of cytomegalovirus exposure and HLA in healthy donors. This CDR3 region has 13 residues. After removal of 11 bases from V and 2 bases from J, the junction contained 6 bases not matched to a gene. Germline CDR1 MGHDK, CDR2 SYGVNS. Study-wide points: Whilst most TCR sequences proved rare, a subset of public TCRs occurred across many donors. Confirmation in vitro established that a few CMV-associated chains were specific for CMV antigens. Altogether, about 160 TCR beta chains were recorded as cytomegalovirus-associated.

Generated by immunoSEQ multiplex PCR, the TCRdb table keeps only in-frame clones and is missing some. The sample has hundreds of thousands of clones, more than 85% seen once; the top ten hold more than 10%. J is TRBJ2-5 and V is TRBV25-1, with 9 bases that match TRBD1. Input material: PBMCs. The receptor was derived from a man between 18 and 29 years old in good health and CMV-seropositive. The CDR3 DNA reads TGTGCCGGACGGACAGGGGCGCAAGAGACCCAGTACTTC. Translated: CAGRTGAQETQYF. The full variable domain, rest sourced from reference TRBV25-1 and TRBJ2-5, is EADIYQTPRYLVIGTGKKITLECSQTMGHDKMYWYQQDPGMELHLIHYSYGVNSTEKGDLSSESTVSRIRTEHFPLTLESARPSHTSQYLCAGRTGAQETQYFGPGTRLLVL.